This paragraph reports one T cell receptor beta chain. Its antigen is not identified. This sample is part of a study of response to subunit inactivated influenza vaccine. Regarding the study as a whole: Researchers suggested that each seasonal influenza vaccination recruits few new T cells.

Via MiXCR, TCRdb re-called the RT-PCR reads, giving one row per CDR3 protein. The sample has more than 700,000 distinct CDR3 sequences, around 20% seen once. V trimming: 5 bases; J trimming: 8 bases; junction bases outside the gene matches: 6. The CDR3 runs to 15 residues. Germline V gene sequence: CDR1 SEHNR, CDR2 FQNEAQ (reference sequence). The chain is built from TRBV7-9 and TRBJ2-1; 13 positions agree with TRBD2. The receptor was derived from a man in his forties or fifties who received an inactivated influenza vaccine. The sequences come from PBMCs from blood, collected 4 to 6 days after vaccination. The CDR3 loop is CASSPRLAGGHEQFF. The CDR3 nucleotides are TGTGCCAGCAGCCCCCGACTAGCGGGGGGTCATGAGCAGTTCTTC.